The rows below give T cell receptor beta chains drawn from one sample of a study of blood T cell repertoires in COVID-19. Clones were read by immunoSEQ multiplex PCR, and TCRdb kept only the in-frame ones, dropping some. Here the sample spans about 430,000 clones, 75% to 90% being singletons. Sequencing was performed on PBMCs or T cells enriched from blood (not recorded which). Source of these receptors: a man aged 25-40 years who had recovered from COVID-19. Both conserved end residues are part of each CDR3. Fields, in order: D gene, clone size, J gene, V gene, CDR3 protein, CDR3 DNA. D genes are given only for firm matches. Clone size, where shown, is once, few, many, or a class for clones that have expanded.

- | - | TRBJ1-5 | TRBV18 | CASSSGERYQPQHF | TGTGCCAGCTCATCAGGGGAGAGGTATCAGCCCCAGCATTTT
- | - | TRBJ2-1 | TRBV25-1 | CASSLGGTEQFF | TGTGCCAGCAGTTTAGGGGGAACTGAGCAGTTCTTC
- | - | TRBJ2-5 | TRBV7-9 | CASSAAGPQETQYF | TGTGCCAGCAGCGCTGCGGGACCCCAAGAGACCCAGTACTTC
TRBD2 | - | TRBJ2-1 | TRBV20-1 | CSASNAGGPNEQFF | TGCAGTGCTAGTAACGCGGGAGGTCCCAATGAGCAGTTCTTC
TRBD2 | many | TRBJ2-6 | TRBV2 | CASTWSGRAGANVLTF | TGTGCCAGCACCTGGTCCGGGAGGGCTGGGGCCAACGTCCTGACTTTC
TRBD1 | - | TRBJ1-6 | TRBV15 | CATSRDRTGTYNSPLHF | TGTGCCACCAGCAGAGACCGGACAGGGACATATAATTCACCCCTCCACTTT
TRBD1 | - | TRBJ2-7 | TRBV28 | CASTTTGGGYEQYF | TGTGCCAGCACCACTACAGGGGGCGGATACGAGCAGTACTTC
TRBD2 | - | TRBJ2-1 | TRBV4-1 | CASSLPGLAGELANEQFF | TGCGCCAGCAGCCTACCCGGACTAGCGGGAGAGTTGGCCAATGAGCAGTTCTTC
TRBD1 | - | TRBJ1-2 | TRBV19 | CATGRLDRAPGYTF | TGTGCCACCGGTAGACTCGACAGGGCCCCTGGCTACACCTTC
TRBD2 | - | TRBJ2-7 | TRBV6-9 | CASSWAGGDKGYEQYF | TGTGCCAGCAGTTGGGCGGGAGGGGATAAAGGCTACGAGCAGTACTTC
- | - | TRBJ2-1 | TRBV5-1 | CASSGTAGAVNEQFF | TGCGCCAGCAGCGGGACAGCGGGAGCGGTTAATGAGCAGTTCTTC
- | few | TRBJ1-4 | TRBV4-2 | CASSQVGELTTNEKLFF | TGTGCCAGCAGCCAAGTCGGGGAGCTGACAACTAATGAAAAACTGTTTTTT
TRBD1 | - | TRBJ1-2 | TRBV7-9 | CASSRDSNGYTF | TGTGCCAGCAGCCGGGACAGTAATGGCTACACCTTC
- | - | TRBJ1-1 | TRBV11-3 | CASSSGNTEAFF | TGTGCCAGCAGCTCCGGGAACACTGAAGCTTTCTTT
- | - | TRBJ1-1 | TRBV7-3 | CASSLTSGAWTEAFF | TGTGCCAGCAGCTTAACGTCTGGGGCCTGGACTGAAGCTTTCTTT
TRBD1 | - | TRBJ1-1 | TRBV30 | CAWSSQGGTEAFF | TGTGCCTGGAGTTCACAGGGGGGCACTGAAGCTTTCTTT
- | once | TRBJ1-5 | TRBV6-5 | CASSIRTDFNQPQHF | TGTGCCAGCAGTATCCGGACTGATTTCAATCAGCCCCAGCATTTT
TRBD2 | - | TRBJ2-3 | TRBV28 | CASSLAGELTDTQYF | TGTGCCAGCAGTTTAGCGGGAGAGTTGACAGATACGCAGTATTTT
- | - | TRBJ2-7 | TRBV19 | CASTGSGTPYEQYF | TGTGCCAGTACAGGTAGTGGGACTCCTTACGAGCAGTACTTC
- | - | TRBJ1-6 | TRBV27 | CASMLTGLDSPLHF | TGTGCCAGCATGTTGACAGGCCTTGATTCACCCCTCCACTTT
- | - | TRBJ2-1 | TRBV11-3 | CASSLVTTSDRTYGQFF | TGTGCCAGCAGCTTAGTCACGACCTCAGACAGGACCTATGGGCAGTTCTTC
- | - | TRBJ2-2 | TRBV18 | CASSPNAGTNTGELFF | TGTGCCAGCTCACCAAACGCGGGGACGAACACCGGGGAGCTGTTTTTT
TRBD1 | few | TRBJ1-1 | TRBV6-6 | CASSPRPPGQNMNTEAFF | TGTGCCAGCAGTCCGCGCCCACCGGGACAGAACATGAACACTGAAGCTTTCTTT
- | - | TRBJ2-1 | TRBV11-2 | CASSPSLLGGAFEQFF | TGTGCCAGCAGCCCCAGTTTACTGGGGGGGGCTTTCGAGCAGTTCTTC
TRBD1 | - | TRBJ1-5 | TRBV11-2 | CASSMDRSNQPQHF | TGTGCCAGCAGTATGGACAGGAGCAATCAGCCCCAGCATTTT
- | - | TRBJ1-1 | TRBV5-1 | CASSLGQGLNTEAFF | TGCGCCAGCAGCTTGGGTCAGGGCCTGAACACTGAAGCTTTCTTT